Presented here are 28 T cell receptor beta chains from one specimen sequenced in a study of T-cell reconstitution after alpha-beta-depleted transplantation in children. The library targeted TCRbeta and was prepared with unique molecular identifiers. TCRdb ran MiXCR on the PCR reads and lists one entry per CDR3 protein. This table holds roughly 190,000 distinct CDR3 sequences, 13% to 15% found once. The sample in question was PBMCs from the stem cell graft donor, obtained from the stem cell graft. Receptor source: a human donor who donated a stem cell graft to a child with acute lymphoblastic leukemia.

This clonotype was seen many times. The chain is built from TRBV29-1 and TRBJ2-1, with 8 nucleotides matching TRBD2. This CDR3 has 14 residues. The V segment lost 7 bases and the J segment 1 base; nucleotides outside the gene matches: 6. The germline V gene encodes CDR1 SQVTM and CDR2 ANQGSEA. The CDR3: CSGVREESYNEQFF. CDR3 bases: TGCAGCGGGGTGCGGGAGGAATCCTACAATGAGCAGTTCTTC.

This clonotype was picked up many times. V and J are TRBV12-3 or TRBV12-4 and TRBJ1-1, with 9 bases identical to TRBD1. The CDR3 is 11 amino acids. With V trimmed by 6 bases and J by 11 bases, 4 bases remained unmatched. Written as DNA, the CDR3 is TGTGCCAGCAGCCGGACAGGGGTGGCTTTCTTT. This translates into CASSRTGVAFF.

This clonotype was detected a few times. The chain joins TRBV12-3 or TRBV12-4 to TRBJ2-7, with 8 bases fitting TRBD1. The length of the CDR3 is 17 residues. The V gene end was trimmed by 5 bases and the J gene end by 2 bases; junction bases not matched to a gene: 14. CDR3 DNA: TGTGCCAGCAGTGGATACGGGACAGGTAATGGGGCCTACGAGCAGTACTTC. Translating it yields CASSGYGTGNGAYEQYF.

The chain recombines TRBV6-1 with TRBJ1-3; D perhaps matches TRBD1 (6 bases). Germline loops: CDR1 MNHNS, CDR2 SASEGT. The CDR3 sequence is 14 residues long. The V gene lost 6 bases and the J gene lost 2 bases, with 11 bases spanning the gap. The CDR3 nucleotides are TGTGCCAGCAGGCCAGAGGGGGCTGGAAACACCATATATTTT. This encodes CASRPEGAGNTIYF.

This clonotype was detected many times. The gene calls are TRBV30 and TRBJ2-2, with TRBD2 identical over 8 bases. Trimming took 4 bases from V and 0 from J; bases not matched to a gene: 10. This CDR3 has 17 residues. Germline CDR1 GTSNPN, CDR2 SVGIG (reference sequence). The DNA for the CDR3 is TGTGCCTGGAAATCTTTTCTAGCGGGCACGAACACCGGGGAGCTGTTTTTT. It encodes CAWKSFLAGTNTGELFF.

The chain's CDR3 is CASSIFETGQADEQFF. CDR3 coding DNA: TGTGCCAGTAGTATCTTCGAGACAGGGCAAGCGGATGAGCAGTTCTTC. The chain recombines TRBV19 with TRBJ2-1; TRBD1 matches at 7 bases. The CDR3 has 16 residues. Per the germline V gene, CDR1 is LNHDA and CDR2 is SQIVND (reference sequence). Trimming at V came to 3 bases and at J to 8 bases, leaving 13 bases not matched to a gene.

CDR3 sequence reads: CSVESRGPGTEAFF. DNA for the CDR3: TGCAGCGTTGAGAGCAGGGGGCCTGGGACTGAAGCTTTCTTT. This sequence joins TRBV29-1 and TRBJ1-1, with 8 nucleotides matching TRBD1. CDR1 SQVTM and CDR2 ANQGSEA come from the germline V gene. V trimming: 3 bases; J trimming: 5 bases; junction bases outside the gene matches: 8. CDR3 length equals 14 residues.

The sample holds many counts of this clonotype. The V call is TRBV10-3, the J call TRBJ2-7; perhaps TRBD2 as D (6 bases). The V gene lost 7 bases and the J gene lost 0 bases, with 10 bases spanning the gap. The CDR3 loop spans 13 amino acids. Germline V lookup: CDR1 ENHRY, CDR2 SYGVKD. CDR3 loop: CAIKDYHSYEQYF. Here the CDR3 DNA reads TGTGCCATCAAGGACTATCACTCCTACGAGCAGTACTTC.

V is TRBV20-1 and J is TRBJ1-5; D possibly corresponds to TRBD1 (5 bases). Trimming took off 0 bases at V and 9 bases at J, with 12 bases between the two ends. CDR1 is DFQATT and CDR2 is SNEGSKA in the germline V gene (reference sequence). The CDR3 spans 13 residues. The CDR3 here is CSARDRSGGPQHF. The CDR3, as DNA: TGCAGTGCTAGAGATAGGTCGGGGGGGCCCCAGCATTTT.

The gene calls are TRBV7-9 and TRBJ2-3; D is possibly TRBD1 (5 bases). Looked up from germline, CDR1 is SEHNR and CDR2 is FQNEAQ (reference sequence). This CDR3 has 13 amino acids. Trimming pared 6 bases from V and 8 bases from J, leaving 15 bases between. The CDR3 DNA sequence: TGTGCCAGCAGGTTCCAGGGTTTGGGTACGCAGTATTTT. Amino acid sequence: CASRFQGLGTQYF. Combining the CDR3 with reference TRBV7-9 and TRBJ2-3 gives the whole variable domain DTGVSQNPRHKITKRGQNVTFRCDPISEHNRLYWYRQTLGQGPEFLTYFQNEAQLEKSRLLSDRFSAERPKGSFSTLEIQRTEQGDSAMYLCASRFQGLGTQYFGPGTRLTVL.

Many counts were recorded for this clonotype. The genes are TRBV7-8 and TRBJ2-3; D remains unclear. The CDR3 has 14 residues. Germline V CDR1 and CDR2: SGHVS, FQNEAQ. Trimming cost V 1 base and J 2 bases, with 7 bases left between them. The CDR3, as DNA: TGTGCCAGCAGCTTAGAACTTAACACAGATACGCAGTATTTT. Its protein is CASSLELNTDTQYF.

The J gene is TRBJ2-7, the V gene TRBV20-1, with TRBD1 identical over 8 bases. This CDR3 comprises 13 residues. J gave up 4 bases and V 5 bases, and 7 bases lay outside the gene matches. CDR1 DFQATT and CDR2 SNEGSKA come from the germline V gene (reference sequence). Here the CDR3 DNA reads TGCAGTGCTCCACCGGGACAGGAGTACGAGCAGTACTTC. It yields the protein CSAPPGQEYEQYF.

This clonotype was picked up many times. The chain uses TRBV20-1 and TRBJ2-1, with 9 bases lining up with TRBD2. V lost 3 bases, J lost 3 bases, and 3 bases stayed unmatched. This CDR3 is 14 amino acids long. CDR1 and CDR2 from the germline V gene are DFQATT and SNEGSKA (reference sequence). CDR3 sequence reads: CSARKAGGYNEQFF. The CDR3 bases are TGCAGTGCTAGGAAAGCGGGAGGCTACAATGAGCAGTTCTTC.

The gene calls are TRBV5-4 and TRBJ2-7; 11 bases map to TRBD2. The junction had 9 bases not matched to a gene; V was cut back by 0 bases and J by 7 bases. CDR1 SGHNT and CDR2 YYREEE come from the germline V gene (reference sequence). CDR3 length: 16 residues. CDR3 region: CASSLAGSGRAGEQYF. CDR3 in DNA: TGTGCCAGCAGCTTGGCGGGTAGCGGGAGGGCCGGGGAGCAGTACTTC.

The table lists this clonotype with many counts. Because the CDR3's place on the DNA is in doubt, the DNA is left out and the CDR3 is given as listed by TCRdb. The chain links TRBV12-3 or TRBV12-4 to TRBJ2-7. Termini included, the CDR3 measures 11 amino acids. CDR3 in amino acids: CASSSSAEQYF.

This clonotype appeared a few times. The chain couples TRBV20-1 to TRBJ1-5, with D possibly matching TRBD1 (5 bases). The germline V gene encodes CDR1 DFQATT and CDR2 SNEGSKA (reference sequence). Trimming took 1 base from V and 0 from J, leaving 13 bases between them. The CDR3 contains 16 residues. The CDR3 bases are TGCAGTGCTAGAGTAACAGGTACTGATAGCAATCAGCCCCAGCATTTT. Protein product: CSARVTGTDSNQPQHF.

The table lists this clonotype with many counts. This sequence joins TRBV12-3 or TRBV12-4 and TRBJ1-5; D ambiguous. Trimming pared 6 bases from V and 10 bases from J, leaving 13 bases between. The CDR3 extends over 12 amino acids. CDR3 coding DNA: TGTGCCAGCAGCCCCGGAACTACCCCCCAGCATTTT. Amino acid sequence: CASSPGTTPQHF.

The sample holds many counts of this clonotype. This sequence joins TRBV5-1 and TRBJ2-7; 7 bases fit TRBD2. After removal of 7 bases from V and 3 bases from J, the junction contained 10 bases not matched to a gene. CDR1 is SGHRS, CDR2 YFSETQ, per germline. The CDR3 spans 14 residues. In nucleotides, the CDR3 is TGCGCCAGCGGATGGGGGGGGTTAAGCTACGAGCAGTACTTC. This sequence encodes CASGWGGLSYEQYF.

This clonotype has a count of ten or more. The V gene is TRBV5-1, the J gene TRBJ1-3; no definite D call. The CDR3 spans 15 residues. Between the trimmed V and J ends, which lost 0 bases and 0 bases, there was a span of 7 bases. Germline V gene lookup returns CDR1 SGHRS and CDR2 YFSETQ. CDR3 protein: CASSLAPYSGNTIYF. The CDR3 DNA sequence: TGCGCCAGCAGCTTGGCGCCGTACTCTGGAAACACCATATATTTT.

This clonotype has a count of ten or more. The chain uses TRBV3-1 and TRBJ2-7; D is ambiguous. V shed 0 bases and J shed 3 bases, with 9 bases lying between them. Germline CDR1 reads LGHDT; CDR2 reads YNNKEL (reference sequence). The CDR3 runs to 14 residues. The CDR3 DNA reads as TGTGCCAGCAGCCAAGAATGGAAGAACTACGAGCAGTACTTC. It encodes CASSQEWKNYEQYF.

This clonotype was seen at least ten times. The rearrangement uses TRBV12-3 or TRBV12-4 and TRBJ2-5; D gene uncertain. CDR3 size: 11 residues. Trimming shortened V by 1 base and J by 13 bases, and 10 bases separated the two germline ends. The CDR3 sequence is CASSLGMGRYF. DNA for the CDR3: TGTGCCAGCAGTTTAGGGATGGGTCGGTACTTC.

This clonotype was detected ten times or more. The chain joins TRBV28 to TRBJ1-2; D not certain. Germline V CDR1 and CDR2: MDHEN, SYDVKM. This CDR3 has 13 amino acids. V was clipped by 3 bases and J by 8 bases, with 13 bases between them. CDR3 DNA: TGTGCCAGCAGTTTTGGCAGCTTTCAGGGCTACACCTTC. Protein: CASSFGSFQGYTF.

This clonotype was counted at least ten times. At one end, the junction sequence differs from germline, possibly due to a read error. This sequence joins TRBV12-3 or TRBV12-4 and TRBJ1-6; 7 bases match TRBD1. The CDR3 contains 12 residues. The CDR3 loop reads CASRTDGTALHF. CDR3 DNA sequence: TGTGCCAGCAGAACGGACGGGACAGCCCTTCACTTT.

This clonotype has ten or more counts. The chain joins TRBV29-1 to TRBJ2-5; D gene uncertain. Between the trimmed V and J ends, which lost 5 bases and 3 bases, there was a span of 13 bases. The CDR3 contains 13 residues. Germline V lookup: CDR1 SQVTM, CDR2 ANQGSEA. The CDR3 reads CSVPTQNKETQYF. The DNA of the CDR3 is TGCAGCGTTCCCACACAAAACAAAGAGACCCAGTACTTC.

Many counts were recorded for this clonotype. This chain links TRBV6-5 with TRBJ1-2; D ambiguous. Germline CDR1 is MNHEY and CDR2 is SVGAGI. The CDR3 length is 13 residues. V lost 8 bases to trimming and J lost 3 bases, with 13 bases between them. CDR3 nucleotides: TGTGCCAGCTGTAACATCGGCCACTATGGCTACACCTTC. Translated: CASCNIGHYGYTF.

This clonotype was seen repeatedly, ten times or more. The V call is TRBV3-1, the J call TRBJ2-1, with D possibly being TRBD1 (5 bases). V lost 4 bases to trimming and J lost 4 bases, with 11 bases between them. The CDR3 is 14 amino acids. Per germline, CDR1 LGHDT and CDR2 YNNKEL (reference sequence). The chain's CDR3 is CASSRGRLYNEQFF. The DNA of the CDR3 is TGTGCCAGCAGCCGGGGCAGGCTGTACAATGAGCAGTTCTTC.

A few counts support this clonotype. The gene calls are TRBV12-3 or TRBV12-4 and TRBJ2-1; TRBD2 agrees at 15 bases. This CDR3 contains 16 residues. V was pared by 4 bases and J by 9 bases, with 7 bases of the junction left unmatched. The CDR3 protein is CASSSRTSGRVGEQFF. CDR3 nucleotides: TGTGCCAGCAGTTCCAGGACTAGCGGGAGGGTCGGTGAGCAGTTCTTC.

There are many counts of this clonotype. This chain connects TRBV28 to TRBJ2-7; 9 bases align to TRBD1. The length of the CDR3 is 18 residues. Trimming cost V 5 bases and J 4 bases; bases outside gene matches: 18. CDR1 and CDR2 (germline): MDHEN, SYDVKM. The CDR3, as DNA: TGTGCCAGCAGTCCCGGGTTGGGGACAGGGTTCAATGCTTACGAGCAGTACTTC. Translation: CASSPGLGTGFNAYEQYF.